These 7 T cell receptor beta chains came from one sample sequenced in a study of PD-1 blockade in classical Hodgkin lymphoma. The time point denotes: cycle 4 day 1 (C4D1), after more than five weeks of nivolumab. All the patients suffered relapse after autologous stem cell transplantation, and brentuximab vedotin exposure differed. TCRdb keeps only in-frame clones here, not all; method: immunoSEQ multiplex PCR. The repertoire holds 25,000 to 40,000 clones, with around 85% as singletons. The specimen comprised peripheral blood mononuclear cells (PBMCs), sampled before the fourth cycle of nivolumab. These receptors were taken from a human donor with classical Hodgkin lymphoma.

This clone was observed a few times. The rearrangement joins TRBV7-8 to TRBJ1-5; D not resolved. V was pared by 1 base and J by 1 base, with 11 bases between. Germline CDR1 is SGHVS and CDR2 is FQNEAQ. The CDR3 consists of 16 residues. The CDR3: CASSLGRKISNQPQHF. The CDR3 DNA reads TGTGCCAGCAGCTTAGGGAGGAAAATAAGCAATCAGCCCCAGCATTTT.

The chain carries TRBV7-9 and TRBJ1-4, with D unclear. Between the trimmed V and J ends, which lost 3 bases and 1 base, there was a span of 18 bases. The germline gives CDR1 SEHNR, CDR2 FQNEAQ (reference sequence). The CDR3 is made up of 18 amino acids. The CDR3 protein is CASSFRPRGGRTNEKLFF. For the CDR3, the DNA is TGTGCCAGCAGCTTCAGGCCCCGGGGAGGCCGAACTAATGAAAAACTGTTTTTT.

The chain couples TRBV28 to TRBJ2-3; D perhaps matches TRBD1 (6 bases). The CDR3 totals 16 residues. Trimming pared 1 base from V and 0 bases from J, leaving 11 bases between. Germline loops: CDR1 MDHEN, CDR2 SYDVKM. CDR3 coding DNA: TGTGCCAGCAGTTTATTTGGGGGCCTTAGCACAGATACGCAGTATTTT. Amino acid sequence: CASSLFGGLSTDTQYF.

The chain has TRBV29-1 and TRBJ2-1; D could derive from TRBD1 or TRBD2 (5 bases each). The V gene lost 7 bases and the J gene lost 8 bases, with 15 bases spanning the gap. This CDR3 has 12 residues. Germline V gene data show CDR1 as SQVTM and CDR2 as ANQGSEA. The chain's CDR3 is CSARGVVDEQFF. The CDR3 DNA sequence: TGCAGCGCTCGAGGGGTGGTTGATGAGCAGTTCTTC.

The chain uses TRBV19 and TRBJ1-2; 7 bases fit TRBD1. Germline V gene data show CDR1 as LNHDA and CDR2 as SQIVND (reference sequence). This CDR3 has 12 amino acids. V shed 5 bases, J shed 8 bases, and the junction held 5 bases outside the gene matches. The CDR3 DNA is TGTGCCAGTAGTGCTGACAGGGTCGGCTACACCTTC. It yields the protein CASSADRVGYTF.

The chain carries TRBV19 and TRBJ2-7, with 11 bases matching TRBD2. V shed 6 bases, J shed 3 bases, and the junction held 7 bases outside the gene matches. There are 15 residues in the CDR3. CDR1 and CDR2 from the germline V gene are LNHDA and SQIVND (reference sequence). In DNA, the CDR3 is TGTGCCAGTAGGAAAACTAGCGGGAGCATCTACGAGCAGTACTTC. Translated: CASRKTSGSIYEQYF. Full variable domain (remainder filled in from reference TRBV19 and TRBJ2-7): DGGITQSPKYLFRKEGQNVTLSCEQNLNHDAMYWYRQDPGQGLRLIYYSQIVNDFQKGDIAEGYSVSREKKESFPLTVTSAQKNPTAFYLCASRKTSGSIYEQYFGPGTRLTVT.

This rearrangement joins TRBV7-8 to TRBJ2-7, with 11 bases identical to TRBD1. Germline loops: CDR1 SGHVS, CDR2 FQNEAQ. The V gene end was trimmed by 0 bases and the J gene end by 2 bases; junction bases not matched to a gene: 3. The CDR3 sequence is 16 residues long. The CDR3 bases are TGTGCCAGCAGCTTAGCTTGGACAGGGGGCACCTACGAGCAGTACGTC. Amino acid sequence: CASSLAWTGGTYEQYV.